This T cell receptor (beta chain) was obtained from a study of blood T cell repertoires in COVID-19. At the level of the study: The United States, Italy and Spain were the sources of the acute and convalescent COVID-19 samples. PBMCs, B-cell-depleted T cells, or T cells were the source of the cDNA or gDNA that made up the material.

Original processing methods: Reference gene primer amplification in the assay estimated nucleated cell counts. Using immunoSEQ multiplex PCR, the repertoire was profiled, and TCRdb retains in-frame clones only, with some absent. V and J calls and clone size come straight from that table; D and trimming were deduced from the DNA. The sample has around 620,000 clones; 85% to 90% are singletons. Trimming took off 6 bases at V and 6 bases at J, with 14 bases between the two ends. Germline CDR1 LNHDA, CDR2 SQIVND (reference sequence). The CDR3 totals 13 residues. The source is a woman younger than 35 with acute or convalescent COVID-19. The sequencing input was peripheral blood. The rearrangement links TRBV19 to TRBJ1-2; tentative D call: TRBD1 (5 bases). The CDR3 here is CASRGEGYHGYTF. The CDR3 DNA sequence: TGTGCCAGTAGAGGGGAGGGATACCATGGCTACACCTTC.